A single sample is the source of the 26 T cell receptor beta chains below, sequenced in a study of control samples from healthy donors and cancer patients. Using immunoSEQ multiplex PCR, the repertoire was profiled, and TCRdb retains in-frame clones only, with some absent. This sample carries 150,000 to 200,000 clones, 70% to 90% of them seen once, and the ten largest clones take 12%. The sample consisted of blood. The source is a man aged 25 to 40 in good health.

This clone appeared a few times. The chain employs TRBV12-3 or TRBV12-4 and TRBJ1-5, with unresolved D. The CDR3 extends over 12 amino acids. Trimming stripped 7 bases from V and 7 bases from J, with 11 bases between. CDR3 residues: CASKMGDQPQHF. Written as DNA, the CDR3 is TGTGCCAGCAAGATGGGCGACCAGCCCCAGCATTTT.

This chain joins TRBV18 and TRBJ1-2; tentative D call: TRBD1 (6 bases). Deletions cut 4 bases from V and 4 bases from J, with 25 bases between. This CDR3 has 18 residues. In germline, CDR1 is KGHSH, CDR2 LQKENI. CDR3 DNA sequence: TGTGCCAGCTCACTTGAATTTGGACAGCTACTAGGCGCCTATGGCTACACCTTC. Its protein is CASSLEFGQLLGAYGYTF.

This clone was observed a handful of times. The J gene is TRBJ2-1, the V gene TRBV5-4; perhaps TRBD2 as D (5 bases). The CDR3 is made up of 15 amino acids. The V end lost 6 bases, the J end lost 9 bases, and 22 bases lay between the germline ends. Per germline, CDR1 SGHNT and CDR2 YYREEE (reference sequence). The CDR3 DNA sequence: TGTGCCAGCACCGAATTCCTAGGAGGTGAGGGTGAGCAGTTCTTC. Amino acid sequence: CASTEFLGGEGEQFF.

This clone has just one count. The chain links TRBV13 to TRBJ1-2; TRBD1 might be the D (6 bases). There are 13 residues in the CDR3. Germline V lookup: CDR1 PRHDT, CDR2 FYEKMQ (reference sequence). Trimming took off 7 bases at V and 4 bases at J, with 13 bases between the two ends. For the CDR3, the DNA is TGTGCCAGCAATTTGCTCAGGGGCTATGGCTACACCTTC. Translating gives CASNLLRGYGYTF.

V usage is TRBV6-1 and J usage is TRBJ1-5; D possibly corresponds to TRBD1 (5 bases). CDR3 length: 16 amino acids. Germline loops: CDR1 MNHNS, CDR2 SASEGT. The V and J ends lost 1 base and 4 bases respectively, with 14 bases between them. The CDR3: CASSEGPGLRNQPQHF. CDR3 coding DNA: TGTGCCAGCAGTGAAGGGCCAGGGTTGAGGAATCAGCCCCAGCATTTT.

The chain employs TRBV5-1 and TRBJ1-4; a weak D match, TRBD1 (5 bases). V lost 7 bases, J lost 5 bases, and 15 bases lay in between. CDR3 length: 14 residues. Per the germline V gene, CDR1 is SGHRS and CDR2 is YFSETQ. The CDR3 coding sequence is TGCGCCAGCGCTCCAGGGACGGGGAATGAAAAACTGTTTTTT. Protein product: CASAPGTGNEKLFF.

CDR3 residues: CASSQSGGLTDTQYF. As DNA, the CDR3 is TGTGCCAGCAGCCAGTCGGGGGGCTTAACAGATACGCAGTATTTT. The rearrangement uses TRBV3-1 (or the pseudogene TRBV3-2) and TRBJ2-3, with D possibly TRBD2 on 7 matching bases. CDR1 and CDR2 (germline): LGHDT, YNNKEL (reference sequence). V dropped 3 bases and J dropped 3 bases, with 13 bases sitting between them. The CDR3 spans 15 residues.

The chain has TRBV28 and TRBJ2-7; 12 nucleotides line up with TRBD2. After removal of 4 bases from V and 2 bases from J, the junction contained 6 bases not matched to a gene. The germline V gene encodes CDR1 MDHEN and CDR2 SYDVKM. CDR3 length: 16 residues. CDR3 amino acids: CASSSLAGGFTYEQYF. In nucleotides, the CDR3 is TGTGCCAGCAGTTCCCTAGCGGGAGGGTTTACCTACGAGCAGTACTTC.

This chain links TRBV5-4 with TRBJ2-4; TRBD1 matches 9 bases. The CDR3 extends over 14 amino acids. Germline V CDR1 and CDR2: SGHNT, YYREEE (reference sequence). With 4 bases clipped from V and 5 bases from J, the junction kept 4 bases outside the gene matches. The CDR3, as DNA: TGTGCCAGCAGCAGACAGGGGGGAGAAAACATTCAGTACTTC. Its protein product is CASSRQGGENIQYF.

V is TRBV7-9 and J is TRBJ1-5; D is unresolved. Germline assignment: CDR1 SEHNR and CDR2 FQNEAQ (reference sequence). V was clipped by 4 bases and J by 3 bases, with 10 bases between them. The CDR3 runs to 14 residues. CDR3 sequence (DNA): TGTGCCAGCAGCTACGGGCAGCCCAATCAGCCCCAGCATTTT. This translates into CASSYGQPNQPQHF.

In the case of this clone: In the same sample, other DNA sequences code for this CDR3. The J gene is TRBJ2-7, the V gene TRBV5-1; 7 positions match TRBD1. There are 13 residues in the CDR3. V was clipped by 4 bases and J by 2 bases; unmatched bases: 3. Germline CDR1 is SGHRS and CDR2 is YFSETQ. The CDR3 nucleotides are TGCGCCAGCAGCGTCGGGACAGCCTACGAGCAGTACTTC. Residues: CASSVGTAYEQYF.

The CDR3 is CASSEVKEEFF. CDR3 DNA: TGTGCCAGCAGTGAAGTAAAGGAGGAGTTCTTC. The genes are TRBV6-1 and TRBJ2-1; tentatively, D is TRBD2 (5 bases). The CDR3 length is 11 residues. V was shortened by 1 base and J by 14 bases, with 9 bases between the two germline ends. Germline assignment: CDR1 MNHNS and CDR2 SASEGT.

The chain combines TRBV10-3 with TRBJ1-6; 9 nucleotides match TRBD1. CDR1 is ENHRY, CDR2 SYGVKD, per germline. With V trimmed by 6 bases and J by 4 bases, 7 bases remained unmatched. The CDR3 consists of 16 residues. CDR3 residues: CAISDDRGIYNSPLHF. The CDR3 DNA reads TGTGCCATCAGCGACGACAGGGGGATATATAATTCACCCCTCCACTTT.

This rearrangement joins TRBV4-1 to TRBJ2-7, with 9 bases lining up with TRBD2. The V and J ends lost 3 bases and 8 bases, in that order; junction bases with no gene match: 5. The germline CDR1 and CDR2 sequences are MGHRA and YSYEKL. The CDR3 spans 13 residues. In DNA form, the CDR3 reads TGCGCCAGCAGCCAGACTAGCGGAGGCCAGCAGTACTTC. Translated, it gives CASSQTSGGQQYF.

V is TRBV27 and J is TRBJ1-5; D uncertain. CDR1 is MNHEY, CDR2 SMNVEV, per germline (reference sequence). The CDR3 totals 16 residues. Trimming took off 5 bases at V and 4 bases at J, with 18 bases between the two ends. The CDR3: CASSPGRATVNQPQHF. CDR3 bases: TGTGCCAGCAGTCCCGGTAGGGCCACAGTTAATCAGCCCCAGCATTTT.

Here the CDR3 DNA reads TGTGCCAGTAGTATGGGCCCCCTGACGGGTGGCTACACCTTC. Translating gives CASSMGPLTGGYTF. This chain uses TRBV19 with TRBJ1-2; no firm D call. The CDR3 is made up of 14 amino acids. Looked up from germline, CDR1 is LNHDA and CDR2 is SQIVND (reference sequence). V lost 3 bases to trimming and J lost 7 bases, with 15 bases between them. Supplemented by reference TRBV19 and TRBJ1-2, the full variable domain reads DGGITQSPKYLFRKEGQNVTLSCEQNLNHDAMYWYRQDPGQGLRLIYYSQIVNDFQKGDIAEGYSVSREKKESFPLTVTSAQKNPTAFYLCASSMGPLTGGYTFGSGTRLTVV.

CDR3 DNA sequence: TGCGCCAGCAGCCCGACCGGGATCCCAAACTCTGGAAACACCATATATTTT. Protein product: CASSPTGIPNSGNTIYF. The V call is TRBV5-1, the J call TRBJ1-3; D remains ambiguous. Trimming took 4 bases from V and 0 from J, leaving 17 bases between them. The CDR3 sequence is 17 residues long. CDR1 is SGHRS and CDR2 is YFSETQ in the germline V gene.

A few counts support this clone. The chain is built from TRBV2 and TRBJ1-2, with TRBD1 as a possible D gene (6 bases). The CDR3 is 13 amino acids. Germline V gene data show CDR1 as SNHLY and CDR2 as FYNNEI. V gave up 8 bases and J gave up 3 bases, with 13 bases separating them. CDR3 coding DNA: TGTGCCAGCCTGCTACAGGGCTACTATGGCTACACCTTC. Residues: CASLLQGYYGYTF.

The chain links TRBV2 to TRBJ2-2; the D gene is possibly TRBD2 (5 bases). V lost 7 bases and J 7 bases, leaving 22 bases between the germline ends. The CDR3 is 16 residues long. The germline V gene has CDR1 SNHLY and CDR2 FYNNEI. CDR3: CASTPNRRLEGGELFF. CDR3 bases: TGTGCCAGCACCCCCAACCGGAGGTTAGAGGGCGGGGAGCTGTTTTTT.

This chain connects TRBV27 to TRBJ2-1; no firm D call. V was shortened by 4 bases and J by 0 bases, with 13 bases between the two germline ends. This CDR3 spans 16 amino acids. Per the germline V gene, CDR1 is MNHEY and CDR2 is SMNVEV (reference sequence). This CDR3 is CASSSRRDRSYNEQFF. DNA of the CDR3: TGTGCCAGCAGTTCCCGGAGAGATCGCTCCTACAATGAGCAGTTCTTC.

The chain has TRBV14 and TRBJ2-7; 7 nucleotides line up with TRBD1. CDR3 length equals 14 residues. V shed 4 bases and J 4 bases; nucleotides not matched to a gene: 7. Germline V lookup: CDR1 SGHDN, CDR2 FVKESK. CDR3 region: CASSPRTGGYEQYF. In DNA, the CDR3 is TGTGCCAGCAGCCCCCGGACAGGAGGTTACGAGCAGTACTTC.

This clone was detected only once. The chain's CDR3 is CASSPQGGQETQYF. CDR3 in DNA: TGCGCCAGCAGCCCGCAGGGAGGTCAAGAGACCCAGTACTTC. V is TRBV5-1 and J is TRBJ2-5, with D possibly matching TRBD2 (6 bases). This CDR3 contains 14 residues. Trimming shortened V by 4 bases and J by 2 bases, and 12 bases separated the two germline ends. CDR1 and CDR2 from the germline V gene are SGHRS and YFSETQ.

This clone was picked up a small number of times. The V gene is TRBV28, the J gene TRBJ2-2, with 10 bases identical to TRBD1. The CDR3 has 20 residues. Germline assignment: CDR1 MDHEN and CDR2 SYDVKM. V gave up 5 bases and J gave up 5 bases; unmatched junction bases: 20. The CDR3: CASSPIRGRTPGQGTGELFF. In DNA, the CDR3 is TGTGCCAGCAGTCCCATACGAGGAAGAACACCGGGACAGGGGACCGGGGAGCTGTTTTTT.

The rearrangement uses TRBV5-8 and TRBJ1-2, with a weak D call TRBD1 (5 bases). Trimming stripped 4 bases from V and 8 bases from J, with 27 bases between. The CDR3 loop spans 17 amino acids. Looked up from germline, CDR1 is SGHTS and CDR2 is YDEGEE. The CDR3 is CASSPYSGASLIWGYTF. The CDR3 DNA sequence: TGTGCCAGCAGCCCCTATAGCGGGGCTAGTCTTATATGGGGCTACACCTTC.

This clone was seen a handful of times. The rearrangement uses TRBV3-1 (or the pseudogene TRBV3-2) and TRBJ1-2; the D is unclear. This CDR3 contains 14 residues. Per the germline V gene, CDR1 is LGHDT and CDR2 is YNNKEL (reference sequence). The V end was cut by 2 bases, the J end by 5 bases, with 12 bases between. CDR3 region: CASSQPGIGYGYTF. The DNA for the CDR3 is TGTGCCAGCAGCCAACCCGGTATTGGGTATGGCTACACCTTC.

As regards this clone: The germline gene is not matched at one end of the junction; a read error may be the cause. The chain couples TRBV12-3 or TRBV12-4 to TRBJ2-5; TRBD1 or TRBD2 may be the D gene (5 bases each). CDR3 size: 13 residues. The CDR3: CASSFRDQGTQYF. The CDR3 DNA is TGTGCCAGCAGTTTTCGGGACCAAGGGACCCAGTACTTC.